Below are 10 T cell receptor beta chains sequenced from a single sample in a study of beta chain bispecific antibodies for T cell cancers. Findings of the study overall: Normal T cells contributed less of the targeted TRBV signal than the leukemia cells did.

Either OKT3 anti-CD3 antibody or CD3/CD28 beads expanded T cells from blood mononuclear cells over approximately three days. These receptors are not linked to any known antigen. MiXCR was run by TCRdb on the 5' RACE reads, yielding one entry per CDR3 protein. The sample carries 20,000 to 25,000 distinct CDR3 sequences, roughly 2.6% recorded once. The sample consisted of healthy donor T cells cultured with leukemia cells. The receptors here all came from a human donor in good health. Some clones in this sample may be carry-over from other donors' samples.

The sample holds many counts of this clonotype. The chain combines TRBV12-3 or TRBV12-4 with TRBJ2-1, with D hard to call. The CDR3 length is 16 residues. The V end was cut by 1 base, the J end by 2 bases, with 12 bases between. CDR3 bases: TGTGCCAGCAGTTTAGAGCTGAGAGGCCCCTACAATGAGCAGTTCTTC. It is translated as CASSLELRGPYNEQFF.

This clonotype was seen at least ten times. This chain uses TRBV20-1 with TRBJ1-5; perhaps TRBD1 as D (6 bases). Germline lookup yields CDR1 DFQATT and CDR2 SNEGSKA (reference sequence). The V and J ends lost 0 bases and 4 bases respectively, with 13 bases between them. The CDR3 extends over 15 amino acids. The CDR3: CSARDPIRGNQPQHF. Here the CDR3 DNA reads TGCAGTGCTAGAGATCCGATAAGGGGGAATCAGCCCCAGCATTTT.

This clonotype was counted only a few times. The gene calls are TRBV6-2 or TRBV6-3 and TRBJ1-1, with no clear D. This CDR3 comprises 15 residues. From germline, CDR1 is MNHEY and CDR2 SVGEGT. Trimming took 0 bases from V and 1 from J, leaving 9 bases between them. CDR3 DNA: TGTGCCAGCAGTTACTCCTTCGCAGGGAACACTGAAGCTTTCTTT. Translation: CASSYSFAGNTEAFF.

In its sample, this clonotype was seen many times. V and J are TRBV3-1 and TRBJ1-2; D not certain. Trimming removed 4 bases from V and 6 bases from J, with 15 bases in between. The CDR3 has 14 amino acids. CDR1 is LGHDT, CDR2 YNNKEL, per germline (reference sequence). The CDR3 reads CASSPAGTLDGYTF. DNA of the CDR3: TGTGCCAGCAGCCCCGCTGGTACTCTCGATGGCTACACCTTC.

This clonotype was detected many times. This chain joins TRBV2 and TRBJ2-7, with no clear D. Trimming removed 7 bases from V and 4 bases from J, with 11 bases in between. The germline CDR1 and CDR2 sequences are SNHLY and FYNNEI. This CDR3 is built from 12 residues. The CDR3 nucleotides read TGTGCCAGCAAGGAACGATTTTACGAGCAGTACTTC. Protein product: CASKERFYEQYF. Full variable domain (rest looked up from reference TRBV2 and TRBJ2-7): EPEVTQTPSHQVTQMGQEVILRCVPISNHLYFYWYRQILGQKVEFLVSFYNNEISEKSEIFDDQFSVERPDGSNFTLKIRSTKLEDSAMYFCASKERFYEQYFGPGTRLTVT.

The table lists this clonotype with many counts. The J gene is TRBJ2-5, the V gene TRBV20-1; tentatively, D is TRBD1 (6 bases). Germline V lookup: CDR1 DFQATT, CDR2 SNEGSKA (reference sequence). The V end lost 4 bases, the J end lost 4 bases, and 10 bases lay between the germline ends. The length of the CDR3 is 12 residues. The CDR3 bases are TGCAGTGCTATCGGGACAACAGAGACCCAGTACTTC. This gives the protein CSAIGTTETQYF.

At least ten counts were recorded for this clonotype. CDR3 sequence reads: CASSLGGAGVHRYTQYF. CDR3 sequence (DNA): TGTGCCAGCAGCTTGGGGGGCGCGGGGGTCCACCGCTATACGCAGTATTTT. The gene calls are TRBV7-8 and TRBJ2-3; D is perhaps TRBD2 (7 bases). The CDR3 has 17 amino acids. V was cut by 3 bases and J by 7 bases, with 23 bases left in between. Germline lookup yields CDR1 SGHVS and CDR2 FQNEAQ.

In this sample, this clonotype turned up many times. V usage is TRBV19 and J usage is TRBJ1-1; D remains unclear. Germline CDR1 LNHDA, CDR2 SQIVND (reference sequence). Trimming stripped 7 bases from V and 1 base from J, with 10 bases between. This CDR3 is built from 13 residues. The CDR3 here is CASKMGANTEAFF. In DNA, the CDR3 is TGTGCCAGTAAAATGGGAGCGAACACTGAAGCTTTCTTT.

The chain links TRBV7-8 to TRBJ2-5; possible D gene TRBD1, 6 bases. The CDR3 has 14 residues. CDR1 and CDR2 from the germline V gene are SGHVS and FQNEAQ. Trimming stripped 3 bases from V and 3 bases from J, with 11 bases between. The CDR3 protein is CASSLTYREETQYF. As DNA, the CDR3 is TGTGCCAGCAGCTTGACTTACAGGGAAGAGACCCAGTACTTC.

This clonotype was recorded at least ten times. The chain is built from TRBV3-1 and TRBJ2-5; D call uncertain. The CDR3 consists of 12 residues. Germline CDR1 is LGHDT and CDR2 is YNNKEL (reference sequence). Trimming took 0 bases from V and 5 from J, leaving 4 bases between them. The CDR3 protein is CASSQDLETQYF. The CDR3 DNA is TGTGCCAGCAGCCAAGACTTGGAGACCCAGTACTTC.